This T cell receptor beta chain was captured in a study of cytomegalovirus exposure and HLA in healthy donors. Study-level information: Previous work identified roughly 120 million unique TCR beta sequences from 150 million to 200 million T cells.

V shed 3 bases, J shed 0 bases, and the junction held 11 bases outside the gene matches. The CDR3 has 18 amino acids. CDR1 and CDR2 from the germline V gene are LGHNA and YSLEER. Every donor was a healthy person donating bone marrow. The study ran its PCR with 60 Vbeta and 13 Jbeta primers. Original methodology: An analysis performed later counted 74 million or so unique TCR beta chains (around 10 million of them shared). Sequenced by immunoSEQ multiplex PCR; TCRdb stores in-frame clones only, minus some. V and J calls and clone size are given by that table; D and trimming were obtained from the DNA. The data contain 65,000 to 85,000 clones, roughly 88% of them singletons.

The chain couples TRBV4-3 to TRBJ2-4, with TRBD1 matching over 7 bases. This receptor was identified in a woman under 40 in good health and CMV-seronegative. Sequences were obtained from PBMCs. The CDR3 DNA reads TGCGCCAGCAGCCACGCGTACCGGGACAGACTAGCCAAAAACATTCAGTACTTC. Translated: CASSHAYRDRLAKNIQYF.